These 9 T cell receptor beta chains came from one sample sequenced in a study of cytomegalovirus exposure and HLA in healthy donors. 13 Jbeta primers and 60 Vbeta primers were used for the PCR. Generated by immunoSEQ multiplex PCR, the TCRdb table keeps only in-frame clones and is missing some. This sample has about 96,000 clones; approximately 79% occur once, and the top ten carry 2.5% to 3%. The sequenced sample was PBMCs. The receptors stem from a man aged 25 to 45 in good health and CMV-seronegative.

The DNA of the CDR3 is TGTGCCTGGAGTCGAGGCAGGGAATATGGCTACACCTTC. Its translation: CAWSRGREYGYTF. The chain carries TRBV30 and TRBJ1-2, with a possible D match to TRBD1 (5 bases). Looked up from germline, CDR1 is GTSNPN and CDR2 is SVGIG (reference sequence). CDR3 length: 13 amino acids. Between the trimmed V and J ends, which lost 2 bases and 5 bases, there was a span of 12 bases.

Worth noting for this clone: This is likely a read error, given that the CDR3 carries no conserved phenylalanine or tryptophan at its end. The DNA is left out, because the CDR3 cannot be placed on it with certainty; the CDR3 is given as TCRdb lists it. The chain is built from TRBV25-1 and TRBJ1-2; the table names TRBD1, a call not compared with the DNA. The germline V gene encodes CDR1 MGHDK and CDR2 SYGVNS. From its first to its last residue, the CDR3 has 10 amino acids. CDR3 residues: CASSKPGRPA.

This clone was counted once. The chain carries TRBV18 and TRBJ1-4; 9 bases map to TRBD1. Germline V gives CDR1 KGHSH, CDR2 LQKENI. The length of the CDR3 is 14 residues. Trimming took 3 bases from V and 6 from J; bases not matched to a gene: 2. This chain's CDR3 is CASSPGQGYEKLFF. The CDR3 nucleotides are TGTGCCAGCTCACCCGGACAGGGGTATGAAAAACTGTTTTTT.

A word on this clone: Other DNA sequences in the sample encode the same CDR3. V and J are TRBV4-1 and TRBJ1-6, with D possibly TRBD1 on 5 matching bases. Trimming took 6 bases from V and 0 from J, leaving 9 bases between them. CDR1 and CDR2 (germline): MGHRA, YSYEKL. The CDR3 totals 15 residues. The CDR3 loop is CASSQTVSYNSPLHF. The CDR3 DNA follows: TGCGCCAGCAGTCAGACAGTCTCCTATAATTCACCCCTCCACTTT.

Remarks on this clone: This likely comes from a read error, as the CDR3 has no conserved phenylalanine or tryptophan at its end. V and J are TRBV6-1 and TRBJ1-6; possibly TRBD1 for D (6 bases). This CDR3 region has 17 residues. Germline CDR1 reads MNHNS; CDR2 reads SASEGT. V was cut by 3 bases and J by 6 bases, with 18 bases left in between. CDR3 protein: CASSDGLQGVVNSPLHL. The CDR3 region has the DNA TGTGCCAGCAGTGATGGCTTACAGGGAGTTGTTAATTCACCCCTCCACCTT.

CDR3 DNA: TGTGCCATCAGTAAGGACAGGGGGGACTATGGCTACACCTTC. Its translation: CAISKDRGDYGYTF. The genes are TRBV10-3 and TRBJ1-2; 10 bases are a match to TRBD1. Losses at the gene ends were 5 bases for V and 3 bases for J; bases not matched to a gene: 3. Germline CDR1 and CDR2: ENHRY and SYGVKD. The length of the CDR3 is 14 residues.

This clone was seen more than once but under ten times. The V and J genes are TRBV6-1 and TRBJ2-7; D is possibly TRBD1 (6 bases). CDR1 is MNHNS and CDR2 is SASEGT in the germline V gene. The ends were cut back, 6 bases at V and 0 bases at J, with 9 bases in the middle. CDR3 size: 13 residues. The CDR3 nucleotides are TGTGCCAGCAGAACGGGACACTCCTACGAGCAGTACTTC. Protein sequence: CASRTGHSYEQYF.

This clone came up once. The chain is built from TRBV2 and TRBJ1-2; D might be TRBD1 (5 bases). Germline V gives CDR1 SNHLY, CDR2 FYNNEI. Trimming took off 8 bases at V and 3 bases at J, with 10 bases between the two ends. CDR3 length equals 12 residues. In nucleotides, the CDR3 is TGTGCCAGCGGGGGGAGTGACTATGGCTACACCTTC. The encoded protein is CASGGSDYGYTF.

V usage is TRBV29-1 and J usage is TRBJ2-2; 8 bases agree with TRBD1. The CDR3 covers 14 residues. V shed 4 bases, J shed 5 bases, and the junction held 6 bases outside the gene matches. Germline assignment: CDR1 SQVTM and CDR2 ANQGSEA. The CDR3 coding sequence is TGCAGCGTTGGAATGACAGGGGCTACCGGGGAGCTGTTTTTT. Amino acids: CSVGMTGATGELFF.